This T cell receptor (beta chain) was observed in a study of blood T cell repertoires in COVID-19. About the study: Whether acute or convalescent, the COVID-19 samples came from the United States, Italy and Spain.

In the original workflow: Using reference gene primer amplification, nucleated cell counts were estimated. Only in-frame clones appear in the TCRdb table, and some are missing; sequencing was by immunoSEQ multiplex PCR. The V and J calls and clone size come from that table; D and trimming were worked out from the DNA. The repertoire holds approximately 170,000 clones, with 83% as singletons. The germline CDR1 and CDR2 sequences are KGHSH and LQKENI. The V end lost 0 bases, the J end lost 2 bases, and 14 bases lay between the germline ends. The CDR3 length is 16 residues. The source is a woman of 80 years or more with acute or convalescent COVID-19. Input material: peripheral blood. The rearrangement joins TRBV18 to TRBJ2-7; a weak D match, TRBD1 (6 bases). CDR3 sequence (DNA): TGTGCCAGCTCACCACCGGTGGCAGGGGTCCCCTACGAGCAGTACTTC. Its translation is CASSPPVAGVPYEQYF.